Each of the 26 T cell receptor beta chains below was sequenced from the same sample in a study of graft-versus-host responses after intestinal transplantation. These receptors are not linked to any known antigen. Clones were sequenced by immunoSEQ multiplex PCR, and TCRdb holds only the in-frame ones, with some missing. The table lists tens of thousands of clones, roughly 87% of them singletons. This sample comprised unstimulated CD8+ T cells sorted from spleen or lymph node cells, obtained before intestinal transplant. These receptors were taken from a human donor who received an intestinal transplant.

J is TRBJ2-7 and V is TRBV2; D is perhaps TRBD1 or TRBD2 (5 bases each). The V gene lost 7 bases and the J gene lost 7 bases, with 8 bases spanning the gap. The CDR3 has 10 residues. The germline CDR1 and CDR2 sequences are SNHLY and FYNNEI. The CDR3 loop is CASTWGEQYF. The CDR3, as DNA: TGTGCCAGCACTTGGGGGGAGCAGTACTTC.

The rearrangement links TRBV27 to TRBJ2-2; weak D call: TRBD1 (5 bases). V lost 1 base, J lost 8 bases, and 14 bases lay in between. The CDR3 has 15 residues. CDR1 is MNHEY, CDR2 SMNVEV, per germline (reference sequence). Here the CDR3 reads CASSLYRAGMGELFF. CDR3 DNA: TGTGCCAGCAGTTTATATCGGGCAGGGATGGGGGAGCTGTTTTTT.

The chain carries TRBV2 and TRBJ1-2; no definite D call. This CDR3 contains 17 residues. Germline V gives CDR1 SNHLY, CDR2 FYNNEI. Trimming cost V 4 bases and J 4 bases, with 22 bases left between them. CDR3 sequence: CASSAQYNQILSYGYTF. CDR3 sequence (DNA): TGTGCCAGCAGTGCCCAGTATAACCAAATCCTATCCTATGGCTACACCTTC. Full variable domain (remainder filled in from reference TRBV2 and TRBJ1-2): EPEVTQTPSHQVTQMGQEVILRCVPISNHLYFYWYRQILGQKVEFLVSFYNNEISEKSEIFDDQFSVERPDGSNFTLKIRSTKLEDSAMYFCASSAQYNQILSYGYTFGSGTRLTVV.

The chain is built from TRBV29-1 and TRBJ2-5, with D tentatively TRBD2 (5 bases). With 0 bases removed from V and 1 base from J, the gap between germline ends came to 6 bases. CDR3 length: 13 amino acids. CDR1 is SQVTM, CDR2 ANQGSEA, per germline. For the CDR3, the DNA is TGCAGCGTTGAAGATCGGGGCCAAGAGACCCAGTACTTC. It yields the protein CSVEDRGQETQYF.

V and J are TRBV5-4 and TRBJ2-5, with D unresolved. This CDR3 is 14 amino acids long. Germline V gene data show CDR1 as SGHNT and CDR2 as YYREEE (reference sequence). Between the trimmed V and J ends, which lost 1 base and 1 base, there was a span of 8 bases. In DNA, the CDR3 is TGTGCCAGCAGCTTGAAGGATCCCCAAGAGACCCAGTACTTC. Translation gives CASSLKDPQETQYF.

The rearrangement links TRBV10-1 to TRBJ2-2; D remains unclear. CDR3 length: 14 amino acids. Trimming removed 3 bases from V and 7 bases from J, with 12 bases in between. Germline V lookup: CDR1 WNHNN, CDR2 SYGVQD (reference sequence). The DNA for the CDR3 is TGCGCCAGCAGTGATGGGTTTCTGGGCGGGGAGCTGTTTTTT. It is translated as CASSDGFLGGELFF.

The CDR3 region has the DNA TGTGCCAGCACCCCCAAACTAGCGGGGGGGCCGAGGGGGGAGCTGTTTTTT. Its translation: CASTPKLAGGPRGELFF. This rearrangement joins TRBV27 to TRBJ2-2; 13 bases are a match to TRBD2. Germline V gene lookup returns CDR1 MNHEY and CDR2 SMNVEV (reference sequence). V gave up 7 bases and J gave up 8 bases; unmatched junction bases: 13. The CDR3 is 17 residues long.

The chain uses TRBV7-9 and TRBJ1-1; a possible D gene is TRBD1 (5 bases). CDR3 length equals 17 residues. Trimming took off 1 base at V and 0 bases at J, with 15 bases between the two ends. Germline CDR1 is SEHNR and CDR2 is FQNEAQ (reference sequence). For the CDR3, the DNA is TGTGCCAGCAGCTTAGGAGGGGTTCACGGCCTGAACACTGAAGCTTTCTTT. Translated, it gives CASSLGGVHGLNTEAFF.

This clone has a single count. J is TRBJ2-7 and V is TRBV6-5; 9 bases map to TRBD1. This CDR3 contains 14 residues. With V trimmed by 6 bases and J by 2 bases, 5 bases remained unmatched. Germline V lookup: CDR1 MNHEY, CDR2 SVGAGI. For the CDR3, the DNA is TGTGCCAGCAGCAGAGGGACAGGGACCTACGAGCAGTACTTC. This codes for CASSRGTGTYEQYF.

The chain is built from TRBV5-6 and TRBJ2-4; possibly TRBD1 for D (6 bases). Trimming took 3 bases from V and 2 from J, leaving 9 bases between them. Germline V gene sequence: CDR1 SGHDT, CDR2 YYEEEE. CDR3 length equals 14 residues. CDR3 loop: CASSSGTPKNIQYF. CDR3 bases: TGTGCCAGCAGCTCCGGGACACCCAAAAACATTCAGTACTTC.

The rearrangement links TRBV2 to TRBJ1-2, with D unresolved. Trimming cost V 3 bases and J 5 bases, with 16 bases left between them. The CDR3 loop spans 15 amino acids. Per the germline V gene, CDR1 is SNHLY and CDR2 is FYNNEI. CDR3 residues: CASSDRRVGHYGYTF. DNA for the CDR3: TGTGCCAGCAGTGATAGGCGGGTTGGCCATTATGGCTACACCTTC.

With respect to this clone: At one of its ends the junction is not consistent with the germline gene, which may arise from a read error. In DNA, the CDR3 is TGTGCAAGCAGGAGGGACTACCTCTGGGGTGAGCAGTACTTC. It translates to CASRRDYLWGEQYF. The V and J genes are TRBV27 and TRBJ2-7; 7 nucleotides align to TRBD2. The CDR3 consists of 14 residues. Germline V lookup: CDR1 MNHEY, CDR2 SMNVEV (reference sequence).

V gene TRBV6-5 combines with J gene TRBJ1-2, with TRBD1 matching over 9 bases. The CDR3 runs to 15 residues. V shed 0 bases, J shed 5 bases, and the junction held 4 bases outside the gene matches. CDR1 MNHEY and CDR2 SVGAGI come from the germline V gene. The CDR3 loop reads CASSYSQGAGYGYTF. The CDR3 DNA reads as TGTGCCAGCAGTTACTCACAGGGGGCTGGTTATGGCTACACCTTC.

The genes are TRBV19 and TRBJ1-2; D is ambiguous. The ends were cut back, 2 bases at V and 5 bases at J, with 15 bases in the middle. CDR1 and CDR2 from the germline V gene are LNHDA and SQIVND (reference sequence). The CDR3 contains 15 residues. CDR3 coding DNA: TGTGCCAGTAGTATACCCCCCCGCGGAGGGTATGGCTACACCTTC. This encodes CASSIPPRGGYGYTF. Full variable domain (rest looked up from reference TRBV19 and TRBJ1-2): DGGITQSPKYLFRKEGQNVTLSCEQNLNHDAMYWYRQDPGQGLRLIYYSQIVNDFQKGDIAEGYSVSREKKESFPLTVTSAQKNPTAFYLCASSIPPRGGYGYTFGSGTRLTVV.

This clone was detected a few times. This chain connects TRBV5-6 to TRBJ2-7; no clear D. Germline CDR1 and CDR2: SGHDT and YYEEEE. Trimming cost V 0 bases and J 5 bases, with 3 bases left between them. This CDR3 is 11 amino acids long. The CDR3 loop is CASSLGDEQYF. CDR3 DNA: TGTGCCAGCAGCTTGGGGGACGAGCAGTACTTC.

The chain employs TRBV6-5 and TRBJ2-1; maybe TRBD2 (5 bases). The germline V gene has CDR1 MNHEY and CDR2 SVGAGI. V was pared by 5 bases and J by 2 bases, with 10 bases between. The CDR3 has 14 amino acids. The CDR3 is CASSETRAYNEQFF. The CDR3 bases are TGTGCCAGCAGTGAAACTAGAGCCTACAATGAGCAGTTCTTC.

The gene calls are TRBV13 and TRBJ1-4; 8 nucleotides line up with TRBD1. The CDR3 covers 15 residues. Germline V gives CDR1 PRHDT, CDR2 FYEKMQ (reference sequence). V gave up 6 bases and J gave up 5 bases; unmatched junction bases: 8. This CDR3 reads CASSWGTGENEKLFF. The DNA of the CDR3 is TGTGCCAGCAGTTGGGGGACAGGAGAAAATGAAAAACTGTTTTTT.

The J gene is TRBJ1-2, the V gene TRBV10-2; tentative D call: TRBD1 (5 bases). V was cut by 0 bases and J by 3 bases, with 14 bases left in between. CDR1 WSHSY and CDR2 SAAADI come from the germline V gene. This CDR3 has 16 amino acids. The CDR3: CASSESVGRGDYGYTF. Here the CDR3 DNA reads TGCGCCAGCAGTGAGTCGGTAGGACGGGGGGACTATGGCTACACCTTC.

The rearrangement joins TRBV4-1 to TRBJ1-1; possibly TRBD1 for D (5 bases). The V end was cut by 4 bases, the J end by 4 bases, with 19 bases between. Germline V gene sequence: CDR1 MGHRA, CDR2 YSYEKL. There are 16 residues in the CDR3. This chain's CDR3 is CASSPLRWLGGTEAFF. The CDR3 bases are TGCGCCAGCAGCCCCCTTCGCTGGCTGGGGGGCACTGAAGCTTTCTTT.

The CDR3 DNA follows: TGTGCCAGCAGCCAAGAACTAGCGGGGGGGTACGAGCAGTACTTC. This translates into CASSQELAGGYEQYF. V gene TRBV4-2 combines with J gene TRBJ2-7, with 13 bases lining up with TRBD2. Germline values: CDR1 LGHNA, CDR2 YNFKEQ. The junction had 0 bases not matched to a gene; V was cut back by 0 bases and J by 4 bases. There are 15 residues in the CDR3.

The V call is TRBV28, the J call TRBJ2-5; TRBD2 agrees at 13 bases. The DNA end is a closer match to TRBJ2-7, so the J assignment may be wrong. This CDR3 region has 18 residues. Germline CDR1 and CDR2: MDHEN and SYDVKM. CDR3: CASSLCSSLAGGPNEQYF. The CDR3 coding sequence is TGTGCCAGCAGTTTATGCAGCTCACTAGCGGGAGGGCCCAACGAGCAGTACTTC.

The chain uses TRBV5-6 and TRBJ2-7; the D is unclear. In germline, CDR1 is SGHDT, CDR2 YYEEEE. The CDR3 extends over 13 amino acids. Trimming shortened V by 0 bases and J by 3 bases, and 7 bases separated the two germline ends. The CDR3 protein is CASSLDGNYEQYF. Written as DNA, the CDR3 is TGTGCCAGCAGCTTGGATGGAAACTACGAGCAGTACTTC.

The CDR3 coding sequence is TGTGCCAGCAGTGAACTACCCCGGGACAGGGGGTTGGTAACTAATGAAAAACTGTTTTTT. Translation gives CASSELPRDRGLVTNEKLFF. The V call is TRBV6-1, the J call TRBJ1-4; 11 bases are shared with TRBD1. The CDR3 sequence is 20 residues long. Germline V lookup: CDR1 MNHNS, CDR2 SASEGT. J gave up 1 base and V 2 bases, and 12 bases lay outside the gene matches.

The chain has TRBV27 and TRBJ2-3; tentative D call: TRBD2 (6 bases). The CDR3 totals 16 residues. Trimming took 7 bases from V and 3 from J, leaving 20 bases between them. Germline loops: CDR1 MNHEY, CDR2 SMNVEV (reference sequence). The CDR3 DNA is TGTGCCAGCAACAATTCCCCAGCGGGTAGGACAGATACGCAGTATTTT. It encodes CASNNSPAGRTDTQYF.

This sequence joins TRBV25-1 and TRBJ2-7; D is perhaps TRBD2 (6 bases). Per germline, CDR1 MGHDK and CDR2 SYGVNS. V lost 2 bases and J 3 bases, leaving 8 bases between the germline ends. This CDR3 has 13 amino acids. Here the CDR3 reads CASSEREDYEQYF. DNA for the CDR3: TGTGCCAGCAGTGAAAGGGAGGACTACGAGCAGTACTTC.

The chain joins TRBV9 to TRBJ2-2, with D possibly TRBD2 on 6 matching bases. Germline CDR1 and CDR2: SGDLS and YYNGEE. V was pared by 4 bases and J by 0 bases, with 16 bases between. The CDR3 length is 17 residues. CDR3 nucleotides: TGTGCCAGCAGCCCCCGACTAGTGCCACCGAACACCGGGGAGCTGTTTTTT. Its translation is CASSPRLVPPNTGELFF.